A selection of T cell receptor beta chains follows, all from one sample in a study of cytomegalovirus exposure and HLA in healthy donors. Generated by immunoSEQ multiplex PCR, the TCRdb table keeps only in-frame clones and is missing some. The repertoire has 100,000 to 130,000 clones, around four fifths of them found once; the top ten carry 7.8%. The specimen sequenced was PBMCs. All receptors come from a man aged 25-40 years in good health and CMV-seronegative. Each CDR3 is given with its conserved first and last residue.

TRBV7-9 CASSLGLRGTSGSGYEQYF
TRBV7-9 CASSLGQGGGHNQPQHF
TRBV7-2 CASRGTANEKLFF
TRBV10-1 CASSERTGVDETQYF
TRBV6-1 CASISGTGGTYEQYF
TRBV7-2 CASSLTPGLLPNNEQFF
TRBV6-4 CASSEGDSSYNEQFF
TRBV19 CASSPLSGGLKTQYF
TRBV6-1 CASSGNGQGSAGNTIYF
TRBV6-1 CASRRASGRYEQYF
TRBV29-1 CSVGQVNTGELFF
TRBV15 CATSRVTSGGAGQFF
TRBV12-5 CASGLFRPGQELYGYTF
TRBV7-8 CASSETGQYNSPLHF
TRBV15 CATSRELQVLNTEAFF
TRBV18 CASSNPGTGETEAFF
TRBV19 CASSIGGGWVNTEAFF
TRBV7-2 CASSRDNQPQHF
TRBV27 CASSLDRESYEQYF
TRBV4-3 CASSPQTGPTEAFF
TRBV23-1 CASRDDSSTYEQYF
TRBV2 CASRINLGQNPSYEQYF
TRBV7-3 CASSLYPTLPGQGTVYEQYF
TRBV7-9 CASSATSGSDTDTQYF
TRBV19 CASSIDEWPQHF